This is a list of T cell receptor beta chains from one sample in a study of vaccination effects on CD4 cells after COVID-19. Using immunoSEQ multiplex PCR, the repertoire was profiled, and TCRdb retains in-frame clones only, with some absent. This sample has 27,000 or so clones, with roughly 80% found just once. No cognate antigen is known for these TCRs. The material was CD4+ T cells from PBMCs cultured with HCoV-NL63 spike peptides, obtained after COVID-19 vaccination. The receptors shown here come from a human donor who received a COVID-19 vaccine. Some clones in this sample may be carry-over from other donors' samples. The CDR3 runs from the conserved cysteine through the conserved F or W. The order of the fields is V gene, D gene, J gene, clone size, CDR3 DNA, CDR3 protein. D genes are given only for firm matches. Clone size is stated in some rows and not others, as once, few, many or a class when expanded.

v_gene: TRBV7-3
d_gene: TRBD1
j_gene: TRBJ2-1
abundance: few
CDR3nt: TGTGCCAGCAGCAGTGACAGGGGGAAGTACAATGAGCAGTTCTTC
CDR3aa: CASSSDRGKYNEQFF

v_gene: TRBV6-5
d_gene: TRBD2
j_gene: TRBJ2-5
abundance: NA
CDR3nt: TGTGCCAGCAGTTACTCGGCCAGCGGGGAAGAGACCCAGTACTTC
CDR3aa: CASSYSASGEETQYF

v_gene: TRBV7-2
d_gene: NA
j_gene: TRBJ1-2
abundance: NA
CDR3nt: TGTGCCAGCAGCCTACGGGAAGGGACGGCACTTAACTATGGCTACACCTTC
CDR3aa: CASSLREGTALNYGYTF

v_gene: TRBV7-8
d_gene: NA
j_gene: TRBJ1-2
abundance: once
CDR3nt: TGTGCCAGCAGCTTGGTCGTCCTACAAGGACCTAACTATGGCTACACCTTC
CDR3aa: CASSLVVLQGPNYGYTF

v_gene: TRBV4-3
d_gene: NA
j_gene: TRBJ2-5
abundance: NA
CDR3nt: TGCGCCAGCAGCCAAGTGGGGGGCACAGAGACCCAGTACTTC
CDR3aa: CASSQVGGTETQYF

v_gene: TRBV6-5
d_gene: NA
j_gene: TRBJ2-6
abundance: NA
CDR3nt: TGTGCCAGCAGTTACGACAAATTCTCTGGGGCCAACGTCCTGACTTTC
CDR3aa: CASSYDKFSGANVLTF

v_gene: TRBV16
d_gene: NA
j_gene: TRBJ1-1
abundance: NA
CDR3nt: TGTGCCAGCAGCCAAGGGAGGGGGACGGGAACTGAAGCTTTCTTT
CDR3aa: CASSQGRGTGTEAFF

v_gene: TRBV6-5
d_gene: NA
j_gene: TRBJ2-2
abundance: NA
CDR3nt: TGTGCCAGCAGTTATTCCCTACAGGGAGCCGGGGAGCTGTTTTTT
CDR3aa: CASSYSLQGAGELFF

v_gene: TRBV6-5
d_gene: NA
j_gene: TRBJ2-2
abundance: NA
CDR3nt: TGTGCCAGCAGAACCGGACATAACCCCACCGGGGAGCTGTTTTTT
CDR3aa: CASRTGHNPTGELFF

v_gene: TRBV7-7
d_gene: TRBD1
j_gene: TRBJ2-5
abundance: few
CDR3nt: TGTGCCAGCAGCCTGGGACAGGTGAAGACCCAGTACTTC
CDR3aa: CASSLGQVKTQYF

v_gene: TRBV5-1
d_gene: NA
j_gene: TRBJ2-5
abundance: NA
CDR3nt: TGCGCCAGCAGCGTTCAGGGGAACCTCGGGACCCAGTACTTC
CDR3aa: CASSVQGNLGTQYF

v_gene: TRBV7-3
d_gene: TRBD2
j_gene: TRBJ2-3
abundance: NA
CDR3nt: TGTGCCAGCAGTGCAACGGGACTAATCACAGATACGCAGTATTTT
CDR3aa: CASSATGLITDTQYF

v_gene: TRBV24-1
d_gene: NA
j_gene: TRBJ2-1
abundance: NA
CDR3nt: TGTGCCACCAGTGATGGGTCTTTAGGTGAGCAGTTCTTC
CDR3aa: CATSDGSLGEQFF

v_gene: TRBV28
d_gene: NA
j_gene: TRBJ1-6
abundance: NA
CDR3nt: TGTGCCAGCACCCCCGGTCAGGTAGGGGGAGCACCCCTCCACTTT
CDR3aa: CASTPGQVGGAPLHF

v_gene: TRBV27
d_gene: NA
j_gene: TRBJ1-4
abundance: few
CDR3nt: TGTGCCAGCAGTTTACAGGGCTCAGCGGAAAAACTGTTTTTT
CDR3aa: CASSLQGSAEKLFF

v_gene: TRBV23-1
d_gene: NA
j_gene: TRBJ2-2
abundance: NA
CDR3nt: TGCGCCAGCAGTCAACACAGCGCTACGAACACCGGGGAGCTGTTTTTT
CDR3aa: CASSQHSATNTGELFF

v_gene: TRBV7-9
d_gene: NA
j_gene: TRBJ2-3
abundance: NA
CDR3nt: TGTGCCAGCAGCTTAGGTGGGGGGGCCTCGGATACGCAGTATTTT
CDR3aa: CASSLGGGASDTQYF

v_gene: TRBV30
d_gene: TRBD1
j_gene: TRBJ2-2
abundance: NA
CDR3nt: TGTGCCTGGAGTCCCGACAGGGCTGTCGGGGAGCTGTTTTTT
CDR3aa: CAWSPDRAVGELFF

v_gene: TRBV7-9
d_gene: NA
j_gene: TRBJ1-1
abundance: NA
CDR3nt: TGTGCCAGCAGCTCAAGGGGCGACACTGAAGCTTTCTTT
CDR3aa: CASSSRGDTEAFF

v_gene: TRBV19
d_gene: TRBD1
j_gene: TRBJ1-3
abundance: NA
CDR3nt: TGTGCCAGTAGTATCCCAGGGGGAAACTCTGGAAACACCATATATTTT
CDR3aa: CASSIPGGNSGNTIYF

v_gene: TRBV6-2/TRBV6-3
d_gene: NA
j_gene: TRBJ2-3
abundance: NA
CDR3nt: TGTGCCAGCAGTTACACCGGGGTGGATACGCAGTATTTT
CDR3aa: CASSYTGVDTQYF

v_gene: TRBV5-1
d_gene: NA
j_gene: TRBJ1-5
abundance: NA
CDR3nt: TGCGCCAGCAGCTTGGAAGGGTTTGACAATCAGCCCCAGCATTTT
CDR3aa: CASSLEGFDNQPQHF

v_gene: TRBV10-3
d_gene: NA
j_gene: TRBJ1-6
abundance: NA
CDR3nt: TGTGCCATCAGTCAGGACTATAATTCACCCCTCCACTTT
CDR3aa: CAISQDYNSPLHF